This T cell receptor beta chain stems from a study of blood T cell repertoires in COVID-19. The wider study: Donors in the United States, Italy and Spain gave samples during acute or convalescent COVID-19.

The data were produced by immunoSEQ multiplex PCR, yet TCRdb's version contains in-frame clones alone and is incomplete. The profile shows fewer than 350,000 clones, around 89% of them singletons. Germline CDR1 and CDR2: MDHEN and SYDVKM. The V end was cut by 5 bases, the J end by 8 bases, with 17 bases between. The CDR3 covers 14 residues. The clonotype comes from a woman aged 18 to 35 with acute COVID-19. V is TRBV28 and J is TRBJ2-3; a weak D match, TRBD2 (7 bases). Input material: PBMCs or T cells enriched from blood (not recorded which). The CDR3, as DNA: TGTGCCAGCAGTCGCCGGGGGGCCCAGGGTACGCAGTATTTT. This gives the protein CASSRRGAQGTQYF.